The 7 T cell receptor beta chains reported below all come from one sample, sequenced in a study of lymphopenia after photon versus proton radiotherapy (dated 2019 in TCRdb). The protocol used for the library was the immunoSEQ multiplex PCR assay. Drawn from immuneACCESS, this table holds only the in-frame rearrangements with V and J called that TCRdb kept. Clones are partly lost; checked studies trace under half to an unresolved V gene and leave the rest unexplained. Across this sample there are fewer than 25,000 clones, with more than 80% seen only once. Together, the top ten hold 24% of the sample. The sample was peripheral blood, taken from a patient treated with photon-based radiotherapy. All receptors come from a man aged 35-49 years with gastric cancer.

This chain connects TRBV4-3 to TRBJ1-1; D is unresolved. Germline CDR1 LGHNA, CDR2 YSLEER. The CDR3 loop spans 16 amino acids. Trimming stripped 0 bases from V and 5 bases from J, with 16 bases between. The CDR3 loop reads CASSQDGPGSGTEAFF. CDR3 in DNA: TGCGCCAGCAGCCAAGATGGGCCGGGCTCCGGGACTGAAGCTTTCTTT.

In its sample, this clone was seen once. The chain combines TRBV29-1 with TRBJ2-1, with TRBD1 identical over 9 bases. The V segment lost 7 bases and the J segment 7 bases; nucleotides outside the gene matches: 11. The CDR3 consists of 14 residues. Germline values: CDR1 SQVTM, CDR2 ANQGSEA. CDR3 sequence reads: CSAGEGQGRNEQFF. The CDR3 DNA reads as TGCAGCGCCGGGGAGGGACAGGGCAGGAATGAGCAGTTCTTC.

The chain is built from TRBV4-1 and TRBJ2-3; 15 nucleotides line up with TRBD2. The CDR3 sequence is 21 residues long. Trimming at V came to 4 bases and at J to 2 bases, leaving 16 bases not matched to a gene. The germline V gene encodes CDR1 MGHRA and CDR2 YSYEKL. The CDR3 here is CASSRARGLAGGPLPTDTQYF. Here the CDR3 DNA reads TGCGCCAGCAGCCGAGCTCGGGGACTAGCGGGGGGCCCCCTACCCACAGATACGCAGTATTTT.

The chain is built from TRBV6-5 and TRBJ2-3; D is tentatively TRBD1 or TRBD2 (6 bases each). This CDR3 is built from 14 residues. Per germline, CDR1 MNHEY and CDR2 SVGAGI. Trimming stripped 10 bases from V and 0 bases from J, with 14 bases between. The CDR3 here is CATRQGTSTDTQYF. In nucleotides, the CDR3 is TGTGCCACTCGGCAGGGGACTAGCACAGATACGCAGTATTTT.

J is TRBJ1-2 and V is TRBV6-1; D perhaps matches TRBD1 (5 bases). The ends were cut back, 6 bases at V and 7 bases at J, with 12 bases in the middle. This CDR3 is built from 12 residues. The germline V gene encodes CDR1 MNHNS and CDR2 SASEGT. CDR3 protein: CASRTPGGGYTF. Here the CDR3 DNA reads TGTGCCAGCAGAACGCCCGGGGGTGGCTACACCTTC.

The CDR3 is CASSPGGLGNTEAFF. CDR3 DNA sequence: TGTGCCAGCTCACCAGGGGGGCTAGGTAACACTGAAGCTTTCTTT. V usage is TRBV18 and J usage is TRBJ1-1, with a possible D match to TRBD1 (6 bases). The germline CDR1 and CDR2 sequences are KGHSH and LQKENI. V shed 2 bases and J shed 2 bases, with 12 bases lying between them. CDR3 length equals 15 residues. Complete variable domain (other parts from reference TRBV18 and TRBJ1-1): NAGVMQNPRHLVRRRGQEARLRCSPMKGHSHVYWYRQLPEEGLKFMVYLQKENIIDESGMPKERFSAEFPKEGPSILRIQQVVRGDSAAYFCASSPGGLGNTEAFFGQGTRLTVV.

The rearrangement uses TRBV9 and TRBJ2-1; 13 nucleotides agree with TRBD2. This CDR3 comprises 16 residues. CDR1 is SGDLS, CDR2 YYNGEE, per germline. Trimming cost V 6 bases and J 6 bases; bases outside gene matches: 9. The CDR3 protein is CASTPGGLAGFNEQFF. Here the CDR3 DNA reads TGTGCCAGCACCCCGGGGGGACTAGCGGGGTTCAATGAGCAGTTCTTC.